These T cell receptor beta chains were read from a single sample in a study of T cell responses to AZD1222 COVID-19 vaccine. Using immunoSEQ multiplex PCR, the repertoire was profiled, and TCRdb retains in-frame clones only, with some absent. The table has about 130,000 clones, 90% seen once. The sequences come from peripheral blood, collected on day 0 of MenACWY control vaccination. These receptors were obtained from an adult in good health. The CDR3 runs from the conserved cysteine through the conserved F or W. A D gene is named only where the DNA matches it firmly. Clone size appears in some rows only: once, few, many, or a class for an expanded clone.

size	V	D	J	CDR3	DNA
NA	TRBV28	NA	TRBJ2-5	CASSLGGAGRSQETQYF	TGTGCCAGCAGTTTAGGCGGTGCGGGGAGGAGCCAAGAGACCCAGTACTTC
NA	TRBV18	NA	TRBJ1-4	CASSYRDVNEKLFF	TGTGCCAGCTCATACCGGGACGTTAATGAAAAACTGTTTTTT
NA	TRBV18	NA	TRBJ1-1	CASSAGQSMNTEAFF	TGTGCCAGCTCAGCAGGACAGTCCATGAACACTGAAGCTTTCTTT
NA	TRBV30	TRBD1	TRBJ1-4	CAWSRTGEAEKLFF	TGTGCCTGGAGTCGTACAGGGGAGGCGGAAAAACTGTTTTTT
once	TRBV27	NA	TRBJ1-6	CASSYGGIFGSPLHF	TGTGCCAGCAGTTACGGCGGCATCTTTGGTTCACCCCTCCACTTT
NA	TRBV6-2/TRBV6-3	NA	TRBJ1-5	CASSYEGRGAQPQHF	TGTGCCAGCAGTTACGAGGGCAGGGGAGCCCAGCCCCAGCATTTT
NA	TRBV7-2	NA	TRBJ2-1	CASSLSTGRSYNEQFF	TGTGCCAGCAGCTTATCCACCGGGCGCTCCTACAATGAGCAGTTCTTC
NA	TRBV15	NA	TRBJ2-3	CATSRAGGPTDTQYF	TGTGCCACCAGCAGAGCGGGGGGCCCCACAGATACGCAGTATTTT
once	TRBV25-1	NA	TRBJ2-7	CASSDLYEQYF	TGTGCCAGCAGTGACCTCTACGAGCAGTACTTC
NA	TRBV19	NA	TRBJ1-1	CASSIGVNTEAFF	TGTGCCAGTAGTATTGGGGTGAACACTGAAGCTTTCTTT
NA	TRBV5-1	TRBD1	TRBJ1-1	CASSFWGQGNTEAFF	TGCGCCAGCAGCTTTTGGGGACAGGGAAACACTGAAGCTTTCTTT
NA	TRBV30	NA	TRBJ2-7	CALSSTIYEQYF	TGTGCCCTCTCCTCGACGATCTACGAGCAGTACTTC
few	TRBV2	TRBD1	TRBJ1-2	CASSGETGVNGYTF	TGTGCCAGCAGTGGCGAAACAGGGGTTAATGGCTACACCTTC
NA	TRBV27	NA	TRBJ2-1	CASSLLGPNEQFF	TGTGCCAGCAGTCTCCTAGGCCCTAATGAGCAGTTCTTC
NA	TRBV18	NA	TRBJ1-2	CASSPPLWIVGYGYTF	TGTGCCAGCTCACCACCGCTCTGGATCGTCGGGTATGGCTACACCTTC
NA	TRBV6-5	NA	TRBJ1-1	CASNRGLGTEAFF	TGTGCCAGCAATAGGGGACTCGGCACTGAAGCTTTCTTT
NA	TRBV7-9	TRBD1	TRBJ1-2	CASSLNFDRGPYGYTF	TGTGCCAGCAGCTTAAATTTCGACAGGGGGCCCTATGGCTACACCTTC
few	TRBV11-2	NA	TRBJ2-3	CASSPLGVGDTQYF	TGTGCCAGCAGCCCTTTAGGAGTTGGAGATACGCAGTATTTT